A selection of T cell receptor beta chains follows, all from one sample in a study of beta chain features in type 1 diabetes. Only in-frame clones appear in the TCRdb table, and some are missing; sequencing was by immunoSEQ multiplex PCR. This sample yields 300,000 to 450,000 clones, of which around 19% are seen a single time; 0.044% belongs to the top ten. The material sequenced was naive CD4+ T cells from blood. These receptors originate from a young woman in good health. Each CDR3 is given with its conserved first and last residue. D genes are given only for firm matches. Only part of the rows carry a size: once, few, many, or a class if the clone is expanded.

clone size,V gene,D gene,J gene,CDR3 DNA,CDR3 protein
NA,TRBV11-2,TRBD2,TRBJ2-1,TGTGCCAGCACCTTACAGGGACTAGCGCAATCCAATGAGCAGTTCTTC,CASTLQGLAQSNEQFF
NA,TRBV30,NA,TRBJ1-1,TGTGCCTGGAGCGAAACGTGGGGGGGCAAGAACACTGAAGCTTTCTTT,CAWSETWGGKNTEAFF
few,TRBV28,NA,TRBJ1-5,TGTGCCAGCAGTTTTGTAGAGCCCCAGCATTTT,CASSFVEPQHF
NA,TRBV4-1,TRBD2,TRBJ2-5,TGCGCCAGCAGCCAGGGACTGGGACTAGCGCTACAAGAGACCCAGTACTTC,CASSQGLGLALQETQYF
few,TRBV30,TRBD1,TRBJ2-6,TGTGCCTGGGACGGACAGGGGGCAGGAGGGGCCAACGTCCTGACTTTC,CAWDGQGAGGANVLTF
few,TRBV6-6,NA,TRBJ2-6,TGTGCCAGCTTCCCCACGGGCTCTGGGGCCAACGTCCTGACTTTC,CASFPTGSGANVLTF
NA,TRBV11-2,NA,TRBJ1-5,TGTGCCAGCAGCTTAGCCCCTTTCAATCAGCCCCAGCATTTT,CASSLAPFNQPQHF
NA,TRBV6-5,NA,TRBJ2-5,TGTGCCAGCAGGCCGGAGATCCAAGAGACCCAGTACTTC,CASRPEIQETQYF
NA,TRBV9,NA,TRBJ1-2,TGTGCCAGCAGCCCCCAAGCGGGAAGGCATGGCTACACCTTC,CASSPQAGRHGYTF
NA,TRBV5-1,TRBD1,TRBJ2-7,TGCGCCAGCAGCTTGGTCCAGGGGGCGCCCTACGAGCAGTACTTC,CASSLVQGAPYEQYF
few,TRBV29-1,NA,TRBJ2-7,TGCAGCGTTGAACAATTCCCCCGGGAAGCCGAGCAGTACTTC,CSVEQFPREAEQYF
few,TRBV5-4,NA,TRBJ1-1,TGTGCCAGCAGCCCGAGACATTCTGAAGCTTTCTTT,CASSPRHSEAFF
NA,TRBV2,NA,TRBJ1-5,TGTGCCAGCAGTGGTCAGGTGGCCAATCAGCCCCAGCATTTT,CASSGQVANQPQHF
NA,TRBV25-1,NA,TRBJ2-2,TGTGCCAGCGGCCGTGACACCGGGGAGCTGTTTTTT,CASGRDTGELFF
NA,TRBV2,TRBD1,TRBJ2-5,TGTGCCAGCAAGGGACAGGGGATTGGGGAGACCCAGTACTTC,CASKGQGIGETQYF
NA,TRBV15,NA,TRBJ1-2,TGTGCCACCAGCAGAGATTCCAACAGGAACTATGGCTACACCTTC,CATSRDSNRNYGYTF
few,TRBV23-1,TRBD2,TRBJ2-4,TGCGCCAGCGGACCTCCACCTTTAGCGGGACTAGCCAAAAACATTCAGTACTTC,CASGPPPLAGLAKNIQYF
few,TRBV4-2,NA,TRBJ1-2,TGTGCCAGCAGCCAAGAGGGCGGGGACTATGGCTACACCTTC,CASSQEGGDYGYTF
NA,TRBV5-1,TRBD2,TRBJ2-1,TGCGCCAGCAAGGATCTAGCGGGGGCGGTGAGCTCCTACAATGAGCAGTTCTTC,CASKDLAGAVSSYNEQFF
NA,TRBV30,NA,TRBJ1-1,TGTGCCTGGAGTAGGGCCGGGGAGGTTTTCTTT,CAWSRAGEVFF
few,TRBV6-1,NA,TRBJ2-6,TGTGCCAGCAGTGAAAAGAGGGCTGGGGCCAACGTCCTGACTTTC,CASSEKRAGANVLTF
few,TRBV11-2,TRBD1,TRBJ2-7,TGTGCCAGCAGCTCCCTGTCGGGACAGGGGGCGTGGGAGCAGTACTTC,CASSSLSGQGAWEQYF
few,TRBV7-9,NA,TRBJ2-2,TGTGCCAGCAGCTTCGGGAACACCGGGGAGCTGTTTTTT,CASSFGNTGELFF
few,TRBV10-3,TRBD2,TRBJ2-5,TGTGGAGCGGGAGAAGGAGAGACCCAGTACTTC,CGAGEGETQYF
NA,TRBV7-6,TRBD2,TRBJ2-3,TGTGCCAGCAGCCGCGGGACTAGCGAGGCAGATACGCAGTATTTT,CASSRGTSEADTQYF
NA,TRBV4-1,TRBD2,TRBJ2-7,TGCGCCAGCAGGCCGGGACTAGCGGGTAGCGAGCAGTACTTC,CASRPGLAGSEQYF
few,TRBV4-1,NA,TRBJ1-2,TGCGCCAGCAGCCAGATGGGAGGGGGAATTGAGGGCTACACCTTC,CASSQMGGGIEGYTF
NA,TRBV5-4,NA,TRBJ2-2,TGTGCCAGCAGCTTTGGGCTTCGGACATTGACCACCGGGGAGCTGTTTTTT,CASSFGLRTLTTGELFF
few,TRBV9,NA,TRBJ2-1,TGTGCCAGCAGCGTGGGCGGGTTTTCCTACAATGAGCAGTTCTTC,CASSVGGFSYNEQFF
NA,TRBV19,TRBD2,TRBJ2-1,TGTGCCAGTAGCCCGACTAGCGGGAGTGGGCATGAGCAGTTCTTC,CASSPTSGSGHEQFF
few,TRBV6-5,NA,TRBJ2-1,TGTGCCACCCGACTAGTTGGTGAGCAGTTCTTC,CATRLVGEQFF
NA,TRBV7-2,TRBD1,TRBJ2-7,TGTGCCAGCAGCTTAGGGGGGACAGGGGGCGTCTACGAGCAGTACTTC,CASSLGGTGGVYEQYF
few,TRBV6-5,NA,TRBJ2-2,TGTGCCAGCAGTCGATTGGGCGTCGGGGAGCTGTTTTTT,CASSRLGVGELFF
NA,TRBV7-2,TRBD2,TRBJ2-5,TGTGCCAGCAGCGCGGGACTAGCGAAGGAGACCCAGTACTTC,CASSAGLAKETQYF
NA,TRBV5-1,TRBD2,TRBJ2-1,TGCGCCAGCAGCTTACTAGCGGGGGTCCGCAATGAGCAGTTCTTC,CASSLLAGVRNEQFF
NA,TRBV7-2,NA,TRBJ2-5,TGTGCCAGCAGCTTATTGTGGCGGGAGACCCAGTACTTC,CASSLLWRETQYF
NA,TRBV18,NA,TRBJ2-2,TGTGCCAGCTCACCAGGGGAGGACACCGGGGAGCTGTTTTTT,CASSPGEDTGELFF
few,TRBV2,TRBD1,TRBJ1-4,TGTGCCAGCGAGGAAGGGGGCCACGATGAAAAACTGTTTTTT,CASEEGGHDEKLFF
NA,TRBV9,NA,TRBJ1-3,TGTGCCAGCAGCGTAGACGGCCGACTATCTGGAAACACCATATATTTT,CASSVDGRLSGNTIYF
NA,TRBV7-2,NA,TRBJ1-2,TGTGCCAGCAGACAGGGTTCCAACTATGGCTACACCTTC,CASRQGSNYGYTF
NA,TRBV5-1,NA,TRBJ2-3,TGCGCCAGCAGCTTGGCCTGGAGAGATACGCAGTATTTT,CASSLAWRDTQYF
few,TRBV15,NA,TRBJ1-5,TGTGCCACCAGCATACGGGAAGCAAATCAGCCCCAGCATTTT,CATSIREANQPQHF
NA,TRBV2,NA,TRBJ2-5,TGTGCCAGCAGTAGGGACAACCAAGAGACCCAGTACTTC,CASSRDNQETQYF
NA,TRBV2,TRBD2,TRBJ2-7,TGTGCCAGCAGTTTAAGCGGGAGGGTTGACGAGCAGTACTTC,CASSLSGRVDEQYF
NA,TRBV30,NA,TRBJ1-1,TGTGCCTGGGGAAGGGGCGGATTTAAAGCTTTCTTT,CAWGRGGFKAFF
NA,TRBV28,NA,TRBJ1-4,TGTGCCAGCAGTTCCCCGACAGACGGAAAACTGTTTTTT,CASSSPTDGKLFF
NA,TRBV7-9,TRBD1,TRBJ1-2,TGTGCCAGCAGCCCGGACAGGGGGCTTGGATGGTATGGCTACACCTTC,CASSPDRGLGWYGYTF
NA,TRBV5-1,TRBD1,TRBJ1-1,TGCGCCAGCCGGGACAGCTCCACTGAAGCTTTCTTT,CASRDSSTEAFF
few,TRBV5-1,TRBD2,TRBJ2-7,TGCGCCAGCAGCAAACTAGCGGGAGGGCCCTACGAGCAGTACTTC,CASSKLAGGPYEQYF
NA,TRBV11-2,TRBD2,TRBJ2-3,TGTGCCAGCAGCCCAGAGACTAGCGGGAGGGGGGGATCGCAGTATTTT,CASSPETSGRGGSQYF
NA,TRBV19,NA,TRBJ1-5,TGTGCCAGTAGTACTGGGCCAGGCCCAAGGCCCCAGCATTTT,CASSTGPGPRPQHF
few,TRBV21-1,NA,TRBJ1-5,TGTGCCAGCAGGGGGGAGAGGGGGCTTCAGCCCCAGCATTTT,CASRGERGLQPQHF
NA,TRBV30,NA,TRBJ1-2,TGTGCCTGGACCCCAGCGGGCTTAATCTATGGCTACACCTTC,CAWTPAGLIYGYTF
few,TRBV14,NA,TRBJ1-2,TGTGCCAGCAGCCCACGTTCGTGGGGACTCTATGGCTACACCTTC,CASSPRSWGLYGYTF
few,TRBV14,NA,TRBJ2-7,TGTGCCAGCAGCCAGTATTGGAGGAGGGACGAGCAGTACTTC,CASSQYWRRDEQYF
NA,TRBV7-2,TRBD2,TRBJ2-7,TGTGCCAGCAGCTGGGGGACTAGCGGGAATTACGAGCAGTACTTC,CASSWGTSGNYEQYF
few,TRBV19,NA,TRBJ1-5,TGTGCCAGTAACTCGGGGGGGCAGCCCCAGCATTTT,CASNSGGQPQHF
NA,TRBV30,TRBD1,TRBJ1-6,TGTGCCTGGAGTAGCTACAGGGGCGCCAATTCACCCCTCCACTTT,CAWSSYRGANSPLHF
NA,TRBV7-2,TRBD2,TRBJ2-3,TGTGCCAGCAGCTTATTGCGGGGGGGCAGAGATACGCAGTATTTT,CASSLLRGGRDTQYF